A selection of T cell receptor beta chains follows, all from one sample in a study of shared clonotypes between healthy human individuals. Clones were sequenced by immunoSEQ multiplex PCR, and TCRdb holds only the in-frame ones, with some missing. The sample carries approximately 320,000 clones, 80% to 90% recorded once. The specimen sequenced was memory CD8+ T cells sorted from blood. These receptor sequences come from a man aged 18 to 30 in good health. Both conserved end residues are part of each CDR3. A D gene is named only where the DNA matches it firmly. Only some rows state a clone size, as once, few, many or a class for expanded clones.

TRBD2	TRBV10-1	-	TRBJ2-7	TGCGCCAGCAGTGAGTCAAGCGGGAGGGCCGTCTACGAGCAGTACTTC	CASSESSGRAVYEQYF
-	TRBV7-8	-	TRBJ2-7	TGTGCCAGCACCCCGGCCTTGACAGGTTCCTACGAGCAGTACTTC	CASTPALTGSYEQYF
TRBD1	TRBV30	-	TRBJ1-2	TGTGCCTGGAGTGTCCGGACCGGACAGGGGGTAGAGGGCTACACCTTC	CAWSVRTGQGVEGYTF
-	TRBV4-3	-	TRBJ2-1	TGCGCCAGCAGCCAGACAGGACCACCCTCCTACAATGAGCAGTTCTTC	CASSQTGPPSYNEQFF
-	TRBV30	-	TRBJ2-5	TGTGCCTGGAGTGCGAAATTGAGGGGGGCAACGGGAGAGACCCAGTACTTC	CAWSAKLRGATGETQYF
TRBD1	TRBV9	once	TRBJ2-7	TGTGCCAGCAGCGCGGACAGGGCCTCCTACGAGCAGTACTTC	CASSADRASYEQYF
TRBD1	TRBV6-1	-	TRBJ2-7	TGTGCCAGCAGGGAGTGGTTACAGGGGTCCTACGAGCAGTACTTC	CASREWLQGSYEQYF
-	TRBV6-5	once	TRBJ1-6	TGTGCCAGCAGTTATGCGGTTGATTCACCCCTCCACTTT	CASSYAVDSPLHF
TRBD1	TRBV13	-	TRBJ2-7	TGTGCCAGCAGCTTTAAACAGGGGGCCCGGGAGCAGTACTTC	CASSFKQGAREQYF
TRBD1	TRBV7-9	-	TRBJ2-1	TGTGCCAGCAGCCACCGGGACAGAGACAATGAGCAGTTCTTC	CASSHRDRDNEQFF
-	TRBV2	-	TRBJ2-3	TGTGCCAGGCGGGACAGCACAGATACGCAGTATTTT	CARRDSTDTQYF
-	TRBV2	-	TRBJ1-5	TGTGCCAGCAGTGACAGTATACTCAATCAGCCCCAGCATTTT	CASSDSILNQPQHF
-	TRBV27	-	TRBJ1-2	TGTGCCAGCAGTTTAAACGGCCTCCTTAACTATGGCTACACCTTC	CASSLNGLLNYGYTF
-	TRBV7-3	-	TRBJ1-2	TGTGCCAGCAGCAGAGGGACCGCCCGTTGGACCTTC	CASSRGTARWTF
TRBD2	TRBV30	-	TRBJ2-7	TGTGCCTGGAGTGTAGAAGCGGGAGTCTCCTACGAGCAGTACTTC	CAWSVEAGVSYEQYF
TRBD1	TRBV19	-	TRBJ1-2	TGTGCCAGTAGTATAGAAAGGACAGGGAGTTTGGATGGCTACACCTTC	CASSIERTGSLDGYTF
TRBD2	TRBV9	-	TRBJ2-1	TGTGCCAGCAGCGTAGTGGATAGCGGGGCCATGAATGAGCAGTTCTTC	CASSVVDSGAMNEQFF
-	TRBV10-3	-	TRBJ2-1	TGTGCCATTACGAGTGGCTCCTACAATGAGCAGTTCTTC	CAITSGSYNEQFF
-	TRBV7-9	-	TRBJ2-7	TGTGCCAGCAGCTCTCGGGGCTCCTACGAGCAGTACTTC	CASSSRGSYEQYF
-	TRBV28	once	TRBJ1-2	TGTGCCAGCAGTTTACAGGGTTTCTATGGCTACACCTTC	CASSLQGFYGYTF
-	TRBV5-1	-	TRBJ2-6	TGCGCCAGCAGCTTGGACCCAGGGGCCTACTCTGGGGCCAACGTCCTGACTTTC	CASSLDPGAYSGANVLTF
-	TRBV11-2	-	TRBJ2-7	TGTGCCAGCAGCTACACAGGGTACTACGAGCAGTACTTC	CASSYTGYYEQYF
TRBD1	TRBV5-4	-	TRBJ2-7	TGTGCCAGCAAGGCGGGGACAGGGGGATTCGAGCAGTACTTC	CASKAGTGGFEQYF
-	TRBV4-1	-	TRBJ2-7	TGCGCCAGCAGCCAAACGGCTAGGAGCTCCTACGAGCAGTACTTC	CASSQTARSSYEQYF
-	TRBV7-9	-	TRBJ2-1	TGTGCCAGCAGGCGGGGCCTTAATGAGCAGTTCTTC	CASRRGLNEQFF
-	TRBV7-9	-	TRBJ2-7	TGTGCCAGCAGCTTAATAGAATACGAGCAGTACTTC	CASSLIEYEQYF
-	TRBV7-8	-	TRBJ1-1	TGTGCCAGCCATCCGACAGGAACGAACACTGAAGCTTTCTTT	CASHPTGTNTEAFF
-	TRBV6-6	-	TRBJ1-2	TGTGCCAGCAGTTACGTGTTAGAGGGGTTCTATGGCTACACCTTC	CASSYVLEGFYGYTF
-	TRBV7-9	-	TRBJ1-4	TGTGCCAGCAGCTTTACACCGGACACGGATGAAAAACTGTTTTTT	CASSFTPDTDEKLFF
TRBD2	TRBV13	-	TRBJ2-1	TGTGCCAGCAGCTTAGAGGGTAGCGGGAGCAATGAGCAGTTCTTC	CASSLEGSGSNEQFF
TRBD1	TRBV19	-	TRBJ1-1	TGTGCCAGTAGTCCCTGGACAGGGGCAGGCACTGAAGCTTTCTTT	CASSPWTGAGTEAFF
-	TRBV28	-	TRBJ2-4	TGTGCCAGCAGTTTGATCGACAAAAACATTCAGTACTTC	CASSLIDKNIQYF
-	TRBV13	-	TRBJ1-1	TGTGCCAGCAGCTTAGGCGATGCTGAAGCTTTCTTT	CASSLGDAEAFF
-	TRBV7-6	once	TRBJ1-5	TGTGCCAGCAGCTCAGACCCGGTTGTGAATCAGCCCCAGCATTTT	CASSSDPVVNQPQHF
-	TRBV7-2	-	TRBJ2-7	TGTGCCAGCAGCTCAGAGGGCAGAGACGCCTACGAGCAGTACTTC	CASSSEGRDAYEQYF
-	TRBV4-3	-	TRBJ1-5	TGCGCCAGCAGCCAAGATAGGACGGAGAATCAGCCCCAGCATTTT	CASSQDRTENQPQHF
-	TRBV4-3	-	TRBJ2-5	-	CASSHLVGRGIVNF
-	TRBV10-2	-	TRBJ2-1	TGCGCCAGCAGTGAGCCAGGGGAAAATGAGCAGTTCTTC	CASSEPGENEQFF
-	TRBV19	few	TRBJ2-1	TGTGCCAGTAGTACAGCCTACAATGAGCAGTTCTTC	CASSTAYNEQFF
-	TRBV5-6	-	TRBJ2-1	TGTGCCAGCAGCTGGGAGAACAGGATGGAGGGTTACAATGAGCAGTTCTTC	CASSWENRMEGYNEQFF
-	TRBV11-2	-	TRBJ1-1	TGTGCCAGCAGCTTAGAGGCAGGACATGAAGCTTTCTTT	CASSLEAGHEAFF
-	TRBV7-9	-	TRBJ2-2	TGTGCCAGCAGGCTGTTCACTCCGAACACCGGGGAGCTGTTTTTT	CASRLFTPNTGELFF
TRBD2	TRBV13	-	TRBJ2-3	TGTGCCAGCAGCTTAGATATAGTCCGAAGCGGGGGCACAGATACGCAGTATTTT	CASSLDIVRSGGTDTQYF
TRBD2	TRBV14	-	TRBJ2-5	TGTGCCAGCAGCCATTCTAGCGGGGCTCTTCAAGAGACCCAGTACTTC	CASSHSSGALQETQYF
-	TRBV9	-	TRBJ2-3	TGTGCCAGCAGCGTAGGATACGGGACAGATACGCAGTATTTT	CASSVGYGTDTQYF
TRBD1	TRBV2	-	TRBJ1-1	TGTGCCTCACAAGGACAGGGGGCTCCTGTTGTAGAAGCTTTCTTT	CASQGQGAPVVEAFF
-	TRBV11-2	-	TRBJ2-7	TGTGCCAGCAGTTTTACCTACGAGCAGTACTTC	CASSFTYEQYF
TRBD2	TRBV10-2	-	TRBJ2-3	TGCGCCAGCAGGGTCATGAGACTAGCGGGACATCTCACAGATACGCAGTATTTT	CASRVMRLAGHLTDTQYF
-	TRBV5-6	-	TRBJ1-3	TGTGCCAGCAGCCTGGGTAGCTCTGGAAACACCATATATTTT	CASSLGSSGNTIYF
TRBD1	TRBV4-1	-	TRBJ2-7	TGCGCCAGCAGCCAAGACATTTCGGGACAGGGCTACGAGCAGTACTTC	CASSQDISGQGYEQYF